These 8 T cell receptor beta chains were sequenced from one sample in a study of sequential checkpoint blockade in melanoma (dated by TCRdb to between 2019 and 2020). To prepare the library, the immunoSEQ multiplex PCR assay was applied. TCRdb mirrors the immuneACCESS table, restricted to in-frame sequences. Some clones are absent from its copies; in checked studies, under half trace to an unresolved V gene, and the reason for the others is unknown. This sample lists 6,000 to 7,000 clones; under 50% were detected once. Around 30% of the sample goes to the ten largest clones. Taken with the paper, the label for treatment or condition translates to: randomized to nivolumab then ipilimumab (arm A) or the reverse (arm B). The sample was CD8+ T cells sorted from blood (inferred from file names), taken from a patient given nivolumab and ipilimumab in sequence. The source of these receptors is a human patient with melanoma. Some clones in this sample may be carry-over from other donors' samples.

This clone has only a few counts. The V and J genes are TRBV11-2 and TRBJ2-7; 12 positions match TRBD2. This CDR3 region has 16 residues. Trimming at V came to 6 bases and at J to 3 bases, leaving 9 bases not matched to a gene. Germline V gene sequence: CDR1 SGHAT, CDR2 FQNNGV. The CDR3 bases are TGTGCCAGCAGTTACTTTTCGACTAGCGGGGGCTACGAGCAGTACTTC. This translates into CASSYFSTSGGYEQYF.

This clone was picked up a small number of times. V is TRBV10-3 and J is TRBJ2-5, with D tentatively TRBD1 (5 bases). This CDR3 has 15 amino acids. The V and J ends lost 0 bases and 1 base respectively, with 9 bases between them. The V gene's germline CDR1 is ENHRY and CDR2 SYGVKD. As DNA, the CDR3 is TGTGCCATCAGTGAGTCGATTGGGGCCCAAGAGACCCAGTACTTC. The encoded protein is CAISESIGAQETQYF.

This clone was picked up many times. The rearrangement links TRBV6-5 to TRBJ2-1; 13 bases agree with TRBD2. This CDR3 has 16 residues. J was trimmed by 4 bases and V by 0 bases; bases with no gene match: 0. Germline V gene data show CDR1 as MNHEY and CDR2 as SVGAGI. CDR3 in DNA: TGTGCCAGCAGTTACTCGACTAGCGGGGGGTACAATGAGCAGTTCTTC. Translating it yields CASSYSTSGGYNEQFF.

The genes are TRBV7-9 and TRBJ2-7; D not certain. Trimming took off 5 bases at V and 3 bases at J, with 8 bases between the two ends. Germline V CDR1 and CDR2: SEHNR, FQNEAQ (reference sequence). The CDR3 is 12 amino acids. The CDR3 sequence is CASSIADYEQYF. The CDR3 DNA is TGTGCCAGCAGCATCGCAGACTACGAGCAGTACTTC.

V gene TRBV10-3 combines with J gene TRBJ2-7, with a tentative D call TRBD2 (6 bases). Germline CDR1 and CDR2: ENHRY and SYGVKD. The CDR3 contains 12 residues. Trimming removed 6 bases at V and 2 bases at J, with 8 bases between. CDR3 sequence: CAIRGEAYEQYF. The CDR3 DNA follows: TGTGCCATCAGGGGGGAGGCCTACGAGCAGTACTTC.

In this sample, this clone turned up a few times. One end of the junction varies from germline; a read error may be responsible. This chain uses TRBV5-3 with TRBJ2-7; 9 nucleotides align to TRBD1. TRBV5-3 is identified as an open reading frame with a role that is uncertain. This CDR3 spans 13 amino acids. The CDR3 sequence is CASSLGQGWEQYF. The CDR3 region has the DNA TGTGCCAGCAGCTTGGGACAGGGATGGGAGCAGTACTTC.

This clone came up a few times. The chain recombines TRBV11-2 with TRBJ2-5, with 12 positions matching TRBD2. The CDR3 totals 15 residues. Germline V gene data show CDR1 as SGHAT and CDR2 as FQNNGV. Losses at the gene ends were 5 bases for V and 5 bases for J; bases not matched to a gene: 6. The chain's CDR3 is CASSTSGGIWETQYF. The CDR3 nucleotides read TGTGCCAGCAGCACTAGCGGGGGGATATGGGAGACCCAGTACTTC. Full variable domain (rest looked up from reference TRBV11-2 and TRBJ2-5): EAGVAQSPRYKIIEKRQSVAFWCNPISGHATLYWYQQILGQGPKLLIQFQNNGVVDDSQLPKDRFSAERLKGVDSTLKIQPAKLEDSAVYLCASSTSGGIWETQYFGPGTRLLVL.

This clone turned up a few times. The rearrangement joins TRBV2 to TRBJ2-7; 8 bases agree with TRBD2. The CDR3 contains 15 residues. CDR1 is SNHLY, CDR2 FYNNEI, per germline. The V segment lost 3 bases and the J segment 3 bases; nucleotides outside the gene matches: 7. Here the CDR3 DNA reads TGTGCCAGCAGTGACGTGGTAGCGGGACTCTACGAGCAGTACTTC. Protein product: CASSDVVAGLYEQYF.